This T cell receptor beta chain was retrieved from a study of T cell responses to AZD1222 COVID-19 vaccine. Sequenced by immunoSEQ multiplex PCR; TCRdb stores in-frame clones only, minus some. This sample has 87,000 or so clones, with 90% found just once. The table lists this clone with a count of one. No antigen is known for it. Study observations and caveats: Spike-specific TCR breadth rose after two AZD1222 doses, and depth rose as well. Within unmutated variant regions lay the reported targets of nearly half of spike-specific TCRs. There were vaccine-associated CD4 TCRs across spike, dominant at 160-218 and 743-854.

The sequencing here drew on peripheral blood, taken on day 0 of AZD1222 vaccination. This receptor was taken from an adult in good health.

The CDR3 loop is CASSGGVYGYTF. CDR3 in DNA: TGTGCCAGCAGTGGGGGTGTCTATGGCTACACCTTC. The chain couples TRBV2 to TRBJ1-2, with D uncertain. This CDR3 spans 12 amino acids. Germline CDR1 SNHLY, CDR2 FYNNEI. Trimming cost V 4 bases and J 4 bases, with 7 bases left between them. Full variable domain (outside the CDR3, taken from reference TRBV2 and TRBJ1-2): EPEVTQTPSHQVTQMGQEVILRCVPISNHLYFYWYRQILGQKVEFLVSFYNNEISEKSEIFDDQFSVERPDGSNFTLKIRSTKLEDSAMYFCASSGGVYGYTFGSGTRLTVV.